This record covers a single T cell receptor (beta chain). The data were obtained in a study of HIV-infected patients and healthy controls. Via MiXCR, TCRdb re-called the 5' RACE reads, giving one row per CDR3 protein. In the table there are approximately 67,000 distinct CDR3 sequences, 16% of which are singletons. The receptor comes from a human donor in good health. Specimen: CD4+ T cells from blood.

CDR3 sequence reads: CATADGYGPSNEKLFF. CDR3 DNA sequence: TGTGCCACCGCGGACGGTTATGGACCGTCGAATGAAAAACTGTTTTTT. This chain joins TRBV6-2 or TRBV6-3 and TRBJ1-4, with unresolved D. The CDR3 spans 16 residues. The germline V gene encodes CDR1 MNHEY and CDR2 SVGEGT. V lost 10 bases to trimming and J lost 5 bases, with 23 bases between them.